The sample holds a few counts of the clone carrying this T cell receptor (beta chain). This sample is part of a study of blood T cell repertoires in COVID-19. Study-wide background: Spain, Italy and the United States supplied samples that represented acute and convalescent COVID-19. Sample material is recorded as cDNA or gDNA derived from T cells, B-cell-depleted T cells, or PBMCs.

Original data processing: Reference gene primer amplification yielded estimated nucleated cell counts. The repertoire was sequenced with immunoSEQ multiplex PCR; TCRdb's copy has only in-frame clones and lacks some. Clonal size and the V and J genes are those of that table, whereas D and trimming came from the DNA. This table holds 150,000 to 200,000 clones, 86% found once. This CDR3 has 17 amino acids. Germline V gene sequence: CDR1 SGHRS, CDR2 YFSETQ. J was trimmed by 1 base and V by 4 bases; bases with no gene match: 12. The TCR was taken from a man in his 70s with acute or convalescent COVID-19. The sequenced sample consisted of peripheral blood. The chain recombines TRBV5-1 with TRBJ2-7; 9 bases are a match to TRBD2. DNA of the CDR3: TGCGCCAGCAGCGTGCTAGCGGGGTCTCGAACTTCCTACGAGCAGTACTTC. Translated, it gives CASSVLAGSRTSYEQYF.